The clone carrying this T cell receptor (beta chain) was observed at least ten times. Its target is unknown. Germline loops: CDR1 SGHDN, CDR2 FVKESK. CDR3 size: 14 residues. Trimming cost V 1 base and J 4 bases, with 10 bases left between them. This entry comes from a study of beta chain features in type 1 diabetes. Overall study context: When patients were set against healthy donors, age, gender and cell yields were similar.

Overall study results and limits: More deletions and fewer insertions at VDJ junctions were found in patients with type 1 diabetes. There was a moderate but significant shortening of TCRB CDR3s in all four CD4+ subsets of Type 1 diabetes patients.

Since all of the isolated RNA was reverse transcribed, expressed TCRB transcripts were what got sequenced. Sequencing used immunoSEQ multiplex PCR; TCRdb keeps in-frame clones, though not all of them. This table holds nearly 350,000 clones, 7% to 9% found once. The J gene is TRBJ1-1, the V gene TRBV14; D is undetermined. The sequenced sample consisted of central memory CD4+ T cells from blood. This sequence originates from a woman between 18 and 30 years old in good health. In nucleotides, the CDR3 is TGTGCCAGCAGCCAAGTGGAGCCGGGCACTGAAGCTTTCTTT. Amino acids: CASSQVEPGTEAFF.